These 8 T cell receptor beta chains share one sample of origin, sequenced in a study of blood T cell repertoires in COVID-19. Repertoires were generated with immunoSEQ multiplex PCR, while TCRdb's copy carries only in-frame clones and drops some. The sample has 350,000 to 450,000 clones, approximately 87% seen once. Sample: PBMCs or T cells enriched from blood (not recorded which). These receptors all stem from a man aged 35 to 55 in a cohort exposed to, infected with or recovered from COVID-19 (not recorded which).

This chain connects TRBV27 to TRBJ1-6; unclear D gene. The CDR3 totals 14 residues. The germline gives CDR1 MNHEY, CDR2 SMNVEV (reference sequence). V was trimmed by 3 bases and J by 7 bases, leaving 10 bases between them. Here the CDR3 reads CASSFGGRNSPLHF. CDR3 nucleotide sequence: TGTGCCAGCAGTTTCGGCGGTAGAAATTCACCCCTCCACTTT.

V is TRBV7-8 and J is TRBJ2-2; 8 positions agree with TRBD2. V shed 1 base and J 5 bases; nucleotides not matched to a gene: 3. CDR1 is SGHVS, CDR2 FQNEAQ, per germline. This CDR3 has 15 residues. This CDR3 is CASSLEAGVTGELFF. The CDR3 DNA reads as TGTGCCAGCAGCTTAGAAGCGGGAGTGACCGGGGAGCTGTTTTTT.

The chain employs TRBV11-2 and TRBJ2-3; the D is unclear. The CDR3 covers 13 residues. The germline V and J ends were trimmed by 4 bases and 6 bases, with 11 bases remaining between them. Germline assignment: CDR1 SGHAT and CDR2 FQNNGV. In nucleotides, the CDR3 is TGTGCCAGCAGCTCGCCCCGGGTCGATACGCAGTATTTT. Translation gives CASSSPRVDTQYF.

For this clone: One end of the junction varies from germline; a read error may be responsible. This chain joins TRBV5-1 and TRBJ1-1, with TRBD1 matching 7 bases. Germline V gene data show CDR1 as SGHRS and CDR2 as YFSETQ. The CDR3 is 16 amino acids. The CDR3 nucleotides are TGCGCCAGCAGGTTGGGGACAGCCCAGGGAAACACTGAAGCTTTCTTT. Its translation is CASRLGTAQGNTEAFF.

This clone was counted a single time. This chain uses TRBV9 with TRBJ1-2; D is unclear. The CDR3 length is 14 residues. Trimming removed 0 bases from V and 5 bases from J, with 11 bases in between. CDR1 and CDR2 (germline): SGDLS, YYNGEE. In nucleotides, the CDR3 is TGTGCCAGCAGCGTAGGAGGGTTGAGGTATGGCTACACCTTC. This translates into CASSVGGLRYGYTF.

This chain connects TRBV9 to TRBJ1-3, with D possibly TRBD1 on 5 matching bases. The V end was cut by 1 base, the J end by 2 bases, with 13 bases between. The germline gives CDR1 SGDLS, CDR2 YYNGEE. CDR3 size: 16 residues. This chain's CDR3 is CASSVLDWGPGNTIYF. The CDR3 coding sequence is TGTGCCAGCAGCGTACTAGATTGGGGCCCTGGAAACACCATATATTTT.

The chain couples TRBV2 to TRBJ2-3; D gene unclear. The germline gives CDR1 SNHLY, CDR2 FYNNEI. The CDR3 is made up of 12 amino acids. Trimming removed 3 bases at V and 4 bases at J, with 5 bases between. The CDR3 DNA follows: TGTGCCAGCAGTGAGCGTCCAGATACGCAGTATTTT. Its translation is CASSERPDTQYF.

This rearrangement joins TRBV4-2 to TRBJ2-2, with TRBD1 as a possible D gene (6 bases). The V gene lost 0 bases and the J gene lost 5 bases, with 13 bases spanning the gap. The CDR3 is 16 residues long. Germline CDR1 is LGHNA and CDR2 is YNFKEQ. The CDR3 sequence is CASSQDVGGDTGELFF. The CDR3 region has the DNA TGTGCCAGCAGCCAAGATGTAGGGGGAGATACCGGGGAGCTGTTTTTT.